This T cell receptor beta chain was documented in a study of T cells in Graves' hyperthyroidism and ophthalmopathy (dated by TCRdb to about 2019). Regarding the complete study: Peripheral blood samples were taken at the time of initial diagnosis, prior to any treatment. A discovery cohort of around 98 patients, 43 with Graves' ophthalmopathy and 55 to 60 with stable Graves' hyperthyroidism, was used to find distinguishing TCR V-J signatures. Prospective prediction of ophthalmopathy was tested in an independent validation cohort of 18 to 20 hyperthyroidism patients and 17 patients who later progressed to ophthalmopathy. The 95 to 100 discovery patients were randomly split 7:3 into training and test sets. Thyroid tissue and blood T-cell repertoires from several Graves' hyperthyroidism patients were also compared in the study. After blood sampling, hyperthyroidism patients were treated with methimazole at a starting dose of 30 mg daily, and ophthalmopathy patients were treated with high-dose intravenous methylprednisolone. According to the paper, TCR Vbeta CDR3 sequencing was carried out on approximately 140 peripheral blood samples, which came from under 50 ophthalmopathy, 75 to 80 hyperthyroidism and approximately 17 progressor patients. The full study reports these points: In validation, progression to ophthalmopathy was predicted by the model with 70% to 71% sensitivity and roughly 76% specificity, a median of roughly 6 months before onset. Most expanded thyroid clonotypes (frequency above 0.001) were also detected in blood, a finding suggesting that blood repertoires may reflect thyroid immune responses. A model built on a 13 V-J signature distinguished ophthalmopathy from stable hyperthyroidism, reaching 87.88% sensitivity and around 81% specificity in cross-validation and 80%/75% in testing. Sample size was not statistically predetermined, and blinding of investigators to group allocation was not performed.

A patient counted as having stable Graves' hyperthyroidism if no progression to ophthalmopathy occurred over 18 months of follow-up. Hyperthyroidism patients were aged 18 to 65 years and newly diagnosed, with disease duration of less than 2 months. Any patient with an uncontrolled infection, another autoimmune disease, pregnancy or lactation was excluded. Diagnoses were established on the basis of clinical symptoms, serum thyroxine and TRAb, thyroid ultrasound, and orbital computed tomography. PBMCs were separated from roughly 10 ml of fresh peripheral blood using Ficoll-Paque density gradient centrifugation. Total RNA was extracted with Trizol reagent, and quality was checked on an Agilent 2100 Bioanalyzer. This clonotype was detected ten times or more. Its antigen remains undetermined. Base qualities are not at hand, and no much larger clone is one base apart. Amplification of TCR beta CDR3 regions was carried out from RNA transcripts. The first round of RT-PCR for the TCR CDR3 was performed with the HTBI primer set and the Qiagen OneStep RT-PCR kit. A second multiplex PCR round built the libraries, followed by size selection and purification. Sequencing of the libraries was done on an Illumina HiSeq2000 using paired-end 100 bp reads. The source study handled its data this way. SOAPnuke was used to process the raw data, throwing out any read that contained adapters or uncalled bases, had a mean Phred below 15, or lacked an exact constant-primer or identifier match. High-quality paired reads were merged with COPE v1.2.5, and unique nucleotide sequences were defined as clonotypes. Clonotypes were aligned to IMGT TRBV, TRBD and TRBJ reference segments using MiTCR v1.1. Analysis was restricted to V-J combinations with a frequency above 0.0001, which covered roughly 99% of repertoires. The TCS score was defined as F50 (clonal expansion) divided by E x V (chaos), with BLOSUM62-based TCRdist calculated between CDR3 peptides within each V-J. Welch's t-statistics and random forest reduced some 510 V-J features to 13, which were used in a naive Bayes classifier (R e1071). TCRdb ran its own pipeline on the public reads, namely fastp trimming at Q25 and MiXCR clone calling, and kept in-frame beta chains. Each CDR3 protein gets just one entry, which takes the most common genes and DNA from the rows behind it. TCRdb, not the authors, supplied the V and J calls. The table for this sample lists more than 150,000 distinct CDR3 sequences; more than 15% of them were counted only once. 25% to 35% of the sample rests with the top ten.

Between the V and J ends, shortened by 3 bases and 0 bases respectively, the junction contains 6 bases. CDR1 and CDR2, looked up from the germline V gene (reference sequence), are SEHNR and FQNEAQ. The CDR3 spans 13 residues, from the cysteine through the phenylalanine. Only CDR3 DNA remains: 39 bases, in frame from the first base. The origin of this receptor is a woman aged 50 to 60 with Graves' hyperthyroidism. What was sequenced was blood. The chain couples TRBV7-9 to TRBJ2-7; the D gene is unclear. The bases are TGTGCCAGCAGCTTTCCAGCCTCCTACGAGCAGTACTTC. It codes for CASSFPASYEQYF.